The clone carrying this T cell receptor beta chain was detected only once. Its matching antigen is unknown. This record belongs to a study of cytomegalovirus exposure and HLA in healthy donors. Turning to the study itself: Of all 398 donors who were genotyped, 70% to 85% belonged to the Caucasian-associated ancestry cluster. General study points: The productive fraction for most TCR beta V segments was about 87% or about 30% in an earlier analysis.

The PCR contained 60 Vbeta and 13 Jbeta primers. In the source study's methods: Unique TCR beta chains totaled roughly 79 million in a later count, with roughly 11 million of them shared. The method was immunoSEQ multiplex PCR; TCRdb's version includes in-frame clones alone and lacks a portion of them. V and J calls and clone size are those listed in that table; D and trimming were worked out from the DNA. The table lists 80,000 or so clones, over 60% of them singletons. The V end was cut by 4 bases, the J end by 1 base, with 11 bases between. Germline loops: CDR1 SGHRS, CDR2 YFSETQ. This CDR3 region has 15 residues.

The J gene is TRBJ2-2, the V gene TRBV5-1; possible D gene TRBD1, 6 bases. The sample consisted of PBMCs. The receptor was derived from a male donor in good health and CMV-seropositive. The CDR3 spells CASSLTGLNTGELFF. Here the CDR3 DNA reads TGCGCCAGCAGCCTCACAGGGTTGAACACCGGGGAGCTGTTTTTT.